The clone carrying this T cell receptor beta chain was counted between two and nine times. As yet, its antigen is unknown. This entry belongs to a study of response to subunit inactivated influenza vaccine. Study results and limitations: The study's authors posited that every seasonal influenza vaccination enlists few new T cells.

V was trimmed by 3 bases and J by 5 bases, leaving 9 bases between them. Germline lookup yields CDR1 LGHNA and CDR2 YNFKEQ. The CDR3 has 13 amino acids. MiXCR, applied by TCRdb to the RT-PCR reads, yields one record per CDR3 protein. Of some 800,000 distinct CDR3 sequences listed, approximately 22% are singletons. V usage is TRBV4-2 and J usage is TRBJ2-3; D gene unclear. The clonotype comes from a man in his forties or fifties who received an inactivated influenza vaccine. This specimen consisted of PBMCs from blood, obtained 5 days after vaccination. In DNA form, the CDR3 reads TGTGCCAGCAGCCACACCCTTGGAGATACGCAGTATTTT. Translating it yields CASSHTLGDTQYF.